These 20 T cell receptor beta chains were all obtained from the same sample, sequenced in a study of cytomegalovirus exposure and HLA in healthy donors. The study ran its PCR with 60 Vbeta and 13 Jbeta primers. Sequencing used immunoSEQ multiplex PCR; TCRdb keeps in-frame clones, though not all of them. The data show 100,000 or so clones, approximately 72% seen once. Sequenced material: PBMCs. The source is a man younger than 40 in good health and CMV-seronegative.

The J gene is TRBJ2-7, the V gene TRBV11-2, with 7 bases fitting TRBD1. The germline gives CDR1 SGHAT, CDR2 FQNNGV. The CDR3 is 17 residues long. The trim removed 4 bases at V and 2 bases at J, leaving 14 bases unmatched. The CDR3 DNA reads as TGTGCCAGCAGCTCTGGTACCCTGACAGGGAACACCTACGAGCAGTACTTC. It yields the protein CASSSGTLTGNTYEQYF.

V and J are TRBV12-5 and TRBJ1-2; TRBD1 matches at 9 bases. Germline V gene sequence: CDR1 LGHNT, CDR2 FRNRAP. Trimming cost V 4 bases and J 8 bases; bases outside gene matches: 5. This CDR3 spans 13 amino acids. CDR3 DNA sequence: TGTGCTAGTGGTTCGGGACAGGGCCGGGGCTACACCTTC. Amino acid sequence: CASGSGQGRGYTF.

The chain has TRBV18 and TRBJ1-5; TRBD1 matches 9 bases. Germline V gene lookup returns CDR1 KGHSH and CDR2 LQKENI. The J segment lost 6 bases and the V segment lost 3 bases, leaving 6 bases of the junction unmatched. The CDR3 is 15 residues long. CDR3 protein: CASSPGQGGAQPQHF. The CDR3 DNA sequence: TGTGCCAGCTCACCGGGACAGGGTGGGGCTCAGCCCCAGCATTTT.

This chain joins TRBV18 and TRBJ1-2; D gene ambiguous. V was pared by 3 bases and J by 3 bases, with 5 bases between. This CDR3 comprises 12 residues. Germline loops: CDR1 KGHSH, CDR2 LQKENI. This CDR3 reads CASSPRDYGYTF. DNA for the CDR3: TGTGCCAGCTCACCGAGGGACTATGGCTACACCTTC. Full variable domain (outside the CDR3, taken from reference TRBV18 and TRBJ1-2): NAGVMQNPRHLVRRRGQEARLRCSPMKGHSHVYWYRQLPEEGLKFMVYLQKENIIDESGMPKERFSAEFPKEGPSILRIQQVVRGDSAAYFCASSPRDYGYTFGSGTRLTVV.

V gene TRBV7-7 combines with J gene TRBJ2-5, with 16 bases identical to TRBD2. With 3 bases clipped from V and 5 bases from J, the junction kept 3 bases outside the gene matches. Germline V CDR1 and CDR2: SSHAT, FNYEAQ (reference sequence). The CDR3 has 16 residues. Here the CDR3 reads CASSLGTSGRGETQYF. DNA for the CDR3: TGTGCCAGCAGCTTGGGGACTAGCGGGAGGGGCGAGACCCAGTACTTC.

The CDR3, as DNA: TGTGCCAGCGGGCTAGCGGGGGTCGAGGCCTACAATGAGCAGTTCTTC. Amino acid sequence: CASGLAGVEAYNEQFF. The chain links TRBV11-3 to TRBJ2-1; TRBD2 matches 10 bases. The J segment lost 2 bases and the V segment lost 8 bases, leaving 9 bases of the junction unmatched. The CDR3 is 16 amino acids. In germline, CDR1 is SGHNT, CDR2 YENEEA.

The gene calls are TRBV27 and TRBJ1-1; no clear D gene. From germline, CDR1 is MNHEY and CDR2 SMNVEV (reference sequence). This CDR3 is built from 14 residues. Trimming removed 6 bases from V and 2 bases from J, with 13 bases in between. CDR3 coding DNA: TGTGCCAGCAGGTCGGCAGGCGCTAACACTGAAGCTTTCTTT. Translated: CASRSAGANTEAFF.

This rearrangement joins TRBV5-8 to TRBJ2-1; D remains unclear. The CDR3 is 11 amino acids. Per germline, CDR1 SGHTS and CDR2 YDEGEE. Trimming took 0 bases from V and 9 from J, leaving 4 bases between them. CDR3 residues: CASSLAGEQFF. In DNA, the CDR3 is TGTGCCAGCAGCTTGGCCGGTGAGCAGTTCTTC.

The chain's CDR3 is CSVAGGEATNEKLFF. CDR3 sequence (DNA): TGCAGCGTTGCTGGGGGCGAGGCAACTAATGAAAAACTGTTTTTT. The chain employs TRBV29-1 and TRBJ1-4; a possible D gene is TRBD1 (6 bases). V dropped 4 bases and J dropped 0 bases, with 12 bases sitting between them. The CDR3 length is 15 residues. The V gene's germline CDR1 is SQVTM and CDR2 ANQGSEA.

The chain joins TRBV7-6 to TRBJ1-1; D is uncertain. CDR1 is SGHVS and CDR2 is FNYEAQ in the germline V gene. The ends were cut back, 1 base at V and 5 bases at J, with 11 bases in the middle. The CDR3 has 14 residues. CDR3 nucleotide sequence: TGTGCCAGCAGCTTAGGAGGGATCGATACTGAAGCTTTCTTT. Translating it yields CASSLGGIDTEAFF.

This chain links TRBV6-1 with TRBJ1-6, with a possible D match to TRBD1 (6 bases). The CDR3 runs 17 residues. V lost 2 bases and J lost 5, with 16 bases in between. CDR1 MNHNS and CDR2 SASEGT come from the germline V gene. CDR3 DNA sequence: TGTGCCAGCAGTGAACATAATCCGGGACAACATAATTCACCCCTCCACTTT. Its translation: CASSEHNPGQHNSPLHF.

The chain recombines TRBV5-1 with TRBJ2-3; perhaps TRBD2 as D (6 bases). Trimming stripped 0 bases from V and 4 bases from J, with 18 bases between. Germline CDR1 SGHRS, CDR2 YFSETQ. The CDR3 sequence is 17 residues long. The CDR3 reads CASSLAVWEVGADTQYF. The CDR3 DNA sequence: TGCGCCAGCAGCTTGGCCGTGTGGGAGGTAGGCGCAGATACGCAGTATTTT.

This rearrangement joins TRBV7-9 to TRBJ1-3; 7 positions match TRBD1. The CDR3 spans 15 residues. J lost 6 bases, V lost 5 bases, and 10 bases had no gene match. Germline V gene lookup returns CDR1 SEHNR and CDR2 FQNEAQ (reference sequence). CDR3 amino acids: CASSPDTGTVNTIYF. The DNA of the CDR3 is TGTGCCAGCAGCCCTGATACAGGGACAGTAAACACCATATATTTT. Variable domain in full (rest from reference TRBV7-9 and TRBJ1-3): DTGVSQNPRHKITKRGQNVTFRCDPISEHNRLYWYRQTLGQGPEFLTYFQNEAQLEKSRLLSDRFSAERPKGSFSTLEIQRTEQGDSAMYLCASSPDTGTVNTIYFGEGSWLTVV.

The chain employs TRBV29-1 and TRBJ1-2; 7 bases agree with TRBD1. The V gene's germline CDR1 is SQVTM and CDR2 ANQGSEA. This CDR3 has 12 residues. V lost 8 bases to trimming and J lost 4 bases; unmatched junction nucleotides: 7. The CDR3 DNA reads TGCAGCTTTGTACAGGGGACCTATGGCTACACCTTC. Translated, it gives CSFVQGTYGYTF.

CDR3 sequence: CASSPPGRTSEQFF. The DNA for the CDR3 is TGTGCCAGCAGCCCGCCGGGTCGTACCAGTGAGCAGTTCTTC. The V gene is TRBV5-4, the J gene TRBJ2-1; D remains ambiguous. There are 14 residues in the CDR3. Germline lookup yields CDR1 SGHNT and CDR2 YYREEE (reference sequence). V was pared by 4 bases and J by 9 bases, with 17 bases between.

This clone came up a few times. The chain links TRBV19 to TRBJ1-5; D may be TRBD1 (6 bases). V lost 8 bases, J lost 1 base, and 12 bases lay in between. Germline V gene lookup returns CDR1 LNHDA and CDR2 SQIVND (reference sequence). The CDR3 has 14 residues. CDR3 DNA: TGTGCCAGTGCCGGGACATCAAGCAATCAGCCCCAGCATTTT. As protein: CASAGTSSNQPQHF.

The V call is TRBV19, the J call TRBJ2-7; 7 bases line up with TRBD1. With V trimmed by 1 base and J by 6 bases, 3 bases remained unmatched. This CDR3 comprises 13 residues. Germline CDR1 reads LNHDA; CDR2 reads SQIVND (reference sequence). The CDR3 coding sequence is TGTGCCAGTAGTATAGTTGCAGGGGGCGAGCAGTACTTC. Amino acids: CASSIVAGGEQYF.

V is TRBV12-5 and J is TRBJ1-2; D ambiguous. With 6 bases removed from V and 3 bases from J, the gap between germline ends came to 14 bases. CDR1 and CDR2 from the germline V gene are LGHNT and FRNRAP. The CDR3 extends over 14 amino acids. The CDR3 spells CASGHGIQDYGYTF. DNA of the CDR3: TGTGCTAGTGGACACGGAATTCAGGACTATGGCTACACCTTC. Full variable domain (rest looked up from reference TRBV12-5 and TRBJ1-2): DARVTQTPRHKVTEMGQEVTMRCQPILGHNTVFWYRQTMMQGLELLAYFRNRAPLDDSGMPKDRFSAEMPDATLATLKIQPSEPRDSAVYFCASGHGIQDYGYTFGSGTRLTVV.

This clone was observed once. The chain is built from TRBV27 and TRBJ2-7; D is perhaps TRBD1 (5 bases). This CDR3 is 14 amino acids long. Trimming removed 5 bases at V and 3 bases at J, with 14 bases between. Germline CDR1 is MNHEY and CDR2 is SMNVEV (reference sequence). The CDR3 sequence is CASSRDSKSYEQYF. CDR3 bases: TGTGCCAGCAGTCGCGACAGCAAAAGCTACGAGCAGTACTTC.

The CDR3 DNA follows: TGTGCCAGCAGTGGACGGACAGGGGGCTGGGAGACCCAGTACTTC. This translates into CASSGRTGGWETQYF. The V call is TRBV25-1, the J call TRBJ2-5; 11 positions agree with TRBD1. The ends lost 4 bases at V and 5 bases at J; junction bases unmatched: 6. The CDR3 runs to 15 residues. Germline loops: CDR1 MGHDK, CDR2 SYGVNS.